Sequencing of this T cell receptor beta chain was carried out in a study of CD8 T cells in Susac syndrome. About 0.5 to 1 ug RNA was reverse transcribed with random hexamers. Using its own MiXCR run on the immunoSEQ multiplex PCR reads, TCRdb lists one record per CDR3 protein. This table holds 120,000 to 150,000 distinct CDR3 sequences, 85% to 95% found once. CDR1 and CDR2 from the germline V gene are KGHSY and FQNENV. The CDR3 is 14 amino acids. Regarding this clonotype: Germline and junction disagree at one end, which may indicate a read error.

This clonotype originated in a human donor in good health. Sequencing was carried out using CD8+ T cells from PBMCs. The V call is TRBV16, the J call TRBJ2-6; D might be TRBD1 (6 bases). DNA of the CDR3: TGTGCCAGCAGTCATAGACAGGCGGCCCACGTCCTGACTTTC. This sequence encodes CASSHRQAAHVLTF.